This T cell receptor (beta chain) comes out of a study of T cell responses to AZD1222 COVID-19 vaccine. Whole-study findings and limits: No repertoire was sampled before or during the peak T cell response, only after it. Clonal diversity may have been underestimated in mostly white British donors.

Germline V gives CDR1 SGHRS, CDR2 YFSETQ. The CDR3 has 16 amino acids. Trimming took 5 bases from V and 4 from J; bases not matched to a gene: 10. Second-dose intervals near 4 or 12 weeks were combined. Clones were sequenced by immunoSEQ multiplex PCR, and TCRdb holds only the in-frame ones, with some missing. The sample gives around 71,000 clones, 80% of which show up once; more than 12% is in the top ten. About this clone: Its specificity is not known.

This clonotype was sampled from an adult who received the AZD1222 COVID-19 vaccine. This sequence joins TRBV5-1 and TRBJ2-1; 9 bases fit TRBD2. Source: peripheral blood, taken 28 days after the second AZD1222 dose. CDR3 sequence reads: CASRQLAGPEYNEQFF. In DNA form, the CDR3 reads TGCGCCAGCAGACAGCTAGCGGGGCCCGAATACAATGAGCAGTTCTTC.